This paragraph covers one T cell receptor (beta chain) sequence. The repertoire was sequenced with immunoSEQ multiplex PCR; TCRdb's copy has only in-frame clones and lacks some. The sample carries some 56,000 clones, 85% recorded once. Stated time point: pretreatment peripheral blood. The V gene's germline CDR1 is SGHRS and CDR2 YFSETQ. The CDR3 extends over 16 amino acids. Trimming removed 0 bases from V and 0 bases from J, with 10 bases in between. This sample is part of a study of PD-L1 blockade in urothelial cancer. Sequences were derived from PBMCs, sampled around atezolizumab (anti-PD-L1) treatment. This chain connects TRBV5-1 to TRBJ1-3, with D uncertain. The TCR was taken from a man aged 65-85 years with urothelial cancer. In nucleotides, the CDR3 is TGCGCCAGCAGCTTGGTGGGCCGCCTCTCTGGAAACACCATATATTTT. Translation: CASSLVGRLSGNTIYF.